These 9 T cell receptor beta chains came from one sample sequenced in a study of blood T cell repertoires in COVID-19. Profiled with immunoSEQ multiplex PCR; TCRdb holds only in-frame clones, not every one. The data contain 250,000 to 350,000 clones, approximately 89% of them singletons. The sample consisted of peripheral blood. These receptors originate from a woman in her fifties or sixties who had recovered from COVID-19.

CDR3 loop: CASNMGGSEQFF. Here the CDR3 DNA reads TGTGCCAGCAACATGGGGGGTTCTGAGCAGTTCTTC. The chain is built from TRBV27 and TRBJ2-1, with D possibly TRBD2 on 6 matching bases. This CDR3 is built from 12 residues. In germline, CDR1 is MNHEY, CDR2 SMNVEV (reference sequence). V shed 7 bases and J shed 9 bases, with 13 bases lying between them.

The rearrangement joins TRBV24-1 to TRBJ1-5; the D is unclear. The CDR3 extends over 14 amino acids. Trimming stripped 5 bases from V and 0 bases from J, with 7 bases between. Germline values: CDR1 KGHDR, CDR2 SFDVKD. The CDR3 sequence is CATSGINSNQPQHF. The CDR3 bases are TGTGCCACCAGTGGTATTAATAGCAATCAGCCCCAGCATTTT.

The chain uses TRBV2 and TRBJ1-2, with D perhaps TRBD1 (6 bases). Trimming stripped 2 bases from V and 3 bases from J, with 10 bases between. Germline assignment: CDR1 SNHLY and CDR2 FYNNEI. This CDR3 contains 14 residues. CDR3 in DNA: TGTGCCAGCAGTGAAAGGGGGACGGACTATGGCTACACCTTC. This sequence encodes CASSERGTDYGYTF. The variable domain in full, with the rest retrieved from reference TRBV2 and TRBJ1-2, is EPEVTQTPSHQVTQMGQEVILRCVPISNHLYFYWYRQILGQKVEFLVSFYNNEISEKSEIFDDQFSVERPDGSNFTLKIRSTKLEDSAMYFCASSERGTDYGYTFGSGTRLTVV.

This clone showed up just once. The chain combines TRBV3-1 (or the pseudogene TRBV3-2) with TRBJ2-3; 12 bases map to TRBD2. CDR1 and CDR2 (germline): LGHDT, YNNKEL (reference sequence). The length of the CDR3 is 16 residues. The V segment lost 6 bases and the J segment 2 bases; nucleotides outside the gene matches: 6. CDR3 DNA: TGTGCCAGCAGACAACTAGCGGGAGGATTCACAGATACGCAGTATTTT. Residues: CASRQLAGGFTDTQYF.

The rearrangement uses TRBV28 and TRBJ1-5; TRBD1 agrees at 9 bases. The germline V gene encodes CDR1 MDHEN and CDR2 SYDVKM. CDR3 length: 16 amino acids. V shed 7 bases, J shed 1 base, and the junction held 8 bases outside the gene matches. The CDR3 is CASTRTGTGSNQPQHF. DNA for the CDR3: TGTGCCAGCACTAGAACCGGGACAGGGAGCAATCAGCCCCAGCATTTT. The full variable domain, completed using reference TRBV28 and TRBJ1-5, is DVKVTQSSRYLVKRTGEKVFLECVQDMDHENMFWYRQDPGLGLRLIYFSYDVKMKEKGDIPEGYSVSREKKERFSLILESASTNQTSMYLCASTRTGTGSNQPQHFGDGTRLSIL.

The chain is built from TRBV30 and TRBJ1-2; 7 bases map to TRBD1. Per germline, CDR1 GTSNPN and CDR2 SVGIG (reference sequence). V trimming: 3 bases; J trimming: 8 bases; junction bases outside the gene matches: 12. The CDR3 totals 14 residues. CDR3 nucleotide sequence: TGTGCCTGGAGGCGACAGGGAAGGGAATACGGCTACACCTTC. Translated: CAWRRQGREYGYTF. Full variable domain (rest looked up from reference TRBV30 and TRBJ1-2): SQTIHQWPATLVQPVGSPLSLECTVEGTSNPNLYWYRQAAGRGLQLLFYSVGIGQISSEVPQNLSASRPQDRQFILSSKKLLLSDSGFYLCAWRRQGREYGYTFGSGTRLTVV.

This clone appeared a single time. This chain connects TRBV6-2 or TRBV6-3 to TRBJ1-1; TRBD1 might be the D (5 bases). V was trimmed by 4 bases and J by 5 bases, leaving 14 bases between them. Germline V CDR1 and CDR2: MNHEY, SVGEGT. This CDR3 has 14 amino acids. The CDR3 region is CASSFSGRETEAFF. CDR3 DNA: TGTGCCAGCAGTTTTTCGGGGCGGGAAACTGAAGCTTTCTTT.

CDR3 protein: CAISEQLAGWNEQFF. The DNA of the CDR3 is TGTGCCATCAGTGAGCAGTTAGCGGGTTGGAATGAGCAGTTCTTC. The rearrangement uses TRBV10-3 and TRBJ2-1; 7 bases match TRBD2. Germline V lookup: CDR1 ENHRY, CDR2 SYGVKD. The CDR3 has 15 amino acids. Unmatched junction bases numbered 8, after V lost 2 bases and J lost 7 bases.

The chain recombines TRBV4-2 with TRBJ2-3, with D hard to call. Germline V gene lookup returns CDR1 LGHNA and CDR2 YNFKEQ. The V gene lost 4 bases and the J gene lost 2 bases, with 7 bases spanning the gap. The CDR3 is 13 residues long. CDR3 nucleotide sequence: TGTGCCAGCAGCCCATTACTCACAGATACGCAGTATTTT. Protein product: CASSPLLTDTQYF.